This T cell receptor (beta chain) was sequenced for a study of cytomegalovirus exposure and HLA in healthy donors. At the level of the study: The same platform was used for the approximately 110 validation repertoires and the roughly 640 first-cohort repertoires, a later analysis reported.

The donors were members of the validation cohort comprising approximately 110 subjects, separate from the roughly 600-subject first cohort. This CDR3 has 15 amino acids. CDR1 and CDR2 from the germline V gene are LGHNA and YSLEER. The V gene end was trimmed by 5 bases and the J gene end by 0 bases; junction bases not matched to a gene: 6. Regarding this clone: Its target is unknown.

Findings and limits, study-wide: The authors enumerated over 150 TCR beta chains as linked to cytomegalovirus.

Repertoires were generated with immunoSEQ multiplex PCR, while TCRdb's copy carries only in-frame clones and drops some. The table lists some 110,000 clones, around 89% of them singletons, with about 1.7% in the top ten. The source material was PBMCs. The chain combines TRBV4-3 with TRBJ2-7; 8 bases align to TRBD1. This TCR was sampled from a young man in good health and CMV-seronegative. The CDR3 sequence: CASSMGDRSSYEQYF. In nucleotides, the CDR3 is TGCGCCAGCAGCATGGGGGACAGGAGCTCCTACGAGCAGTACTTC.